These 27 T cell receptor beta chains were all obtained from the same sample, sequenced in a study of OX40 agonist ivuxolimab in advanced cancers. The method was immunoSEQ multiplex PCR; TCRdb's version includes in-frame clones alone and lacks a portion of them. Of tens of thousands of clones listed, around 90% were seen once; the top ten hold more than 15%. The source was CD4+ or CD8+ T cells sorted from blood, collected in a trial of the OX40 agonist ivuxolimab. The receptors were gathered from an adult with an advanced solid tumor such as melanoma, head and neck, liver or kidney cancer.

This clone was counted a few times. V gene TRBV5-4 combines with J gene TRBJ2-1; 9 bases line up with TRBD2. V shed 4 bases and J 6 bases; nucleotides not matched to a gene: 8. The germline gives CDR1 SGHNT, CDR2 YYREEE (reference sequence). This CDR3 spans 15 amino acids. DNA for the CDR3: TGTGCCAGCAGCCTAAGGGCTAGCGGGGTCAATGAGCAGTTCTTC. Translation: CASSLRASGVNEQFF.

The J gene is TRBJ1-4, the V gene TRBV18, with a possible D match to TRBD1 (5 bases). The CDR3 is made up of 15 amino acids. Germline-derived CDR1 and CDR2 are KGHSH and LQKENI. V was trimmed by 3 bases and J by 7 bases, leaving 15 bases between them. The DNA of the CDR3 is TGTGCCAGCTCACCGGGGGAACGGTCAAGTGAAAAACTGTTTTTT. It is translated as CASSPGERSSEKLFF.

This clone was counted between two and nine times. This chain links TRBV27 with TRBJ2-7, with D unresolved. This CDR3 is 11 amino acids long. The germline gives CDR1 MNHEY, CDR2 SMNVEV (reference sequence). Trimming removed 8 bases at V and 0 bases at J, with 5 bases between. CDR3 in amino acids: CASGFSYEQYF. The CDR3 region has the DNA TGTGCCAGCGGCTTCTCCTACGAGCAGTACTTC.

The CDR3 loop is CASRLTGAGQPQHF. CDR3 nucleotides: TGTGCCAGCAGGCTAACAGGGGCGGGTCAGCCCCAGCATTTT. The chain couples TRBV28 to TRBJ1-5; 7 bases fit TRBD1. Germline V CDR1 and CDR2: MDHEN, SYDVKM. J was trimmed by 6 bases and V by 6 bases; bases with no gene match: 8. The CDR3 consists of 14 residues. The full variable domain, its missing parts supplied by reference TRBV28 and TRBJ1-5, is DVKVTQSSRYLVKRTGEKVFLECVQDMDHENMFWYRQDPGLGLRLIYFSYDVKMKEKGDIPEGYSVSREKKERFSLILESASTNQTSMYLCASRLTGAGQPQHFGDGTRLSIL.

The gene calls are TRBV29-1 and TRBJ1-1; D uncertain. The CDR3 loop spans 13 amino acids. Germline CDR1 reads SQVTM; CDR2 reads ANQGSEA. V dropped 0 bases and J dropped 4 bases, with 9 bases sitting between them. The CDR3 is CSVEDPRVTEAFF. The DNA for the CDR3 is TGCAGCGTTGAAGATCCAAGGGTCACTGAAGCTTTCTTT. Full variable domain (outside the CDR3, taken from reference TRBV29-1 and TRBJ1-1): SAVISQKPSRDICQRGTSLTIQCQVDSQVTMMFWYRQQPGQSLTLIATANQGSEATYESGFVIDKFPISRPNLTFSTLTVSNMSPEDSSIYLCSVEDPRVTEAFFGQGTRLTVV.

This chain uses TRBV2 with TRBJ2-1; TRBD2 might be the D (6 bases). Deletions cut 3 bases from V and 0 bases from J, with 6 bases between. The CDR3 loop spans 14 amino acids. In germline, CDR1 is SNHLY, CDR2 FYNNEI. The DNA of the CDR3 is TGTGCCAGCAGTGAGACTAGCTCCTACAATGAGCAGTTCTTC. Amino acids: CASSETSSYNEQFF.

This chain joins TRBV27 and TRBJ2-3, with 12 bases matching TRBD2. The germline V gene has CDR1 MNHEY and CDR2 SMNVEV (reference sequence). CDR3 length: 15 residues. Trimming at V came to 2 bases and at J to 6 bases, leaving 3 bases not matched to a gene. This chain's CDR3 is CASSLLAGGQDTQYF. DNA for the CDR3: TGTGCCAGCAGTTTACTAGCGGGGGGGCAGGATACGCAGTATTTT.

The J gene is TRBJ2-3, the V gene TRBV4-3; maybe TRBD2 (7 bases). Germline V gene data show CDR1 as LGHNA and CDR2 as YSLEER. Deletions cut 0 bases from V and 6 bases from J, with 19 bases between. The CDR3 runs to 17 residues. The chain's CDR3 is CASSQDRDGGRPDTQYF. DNA for the CDR3: TGCGCCAGCAGCCAAGATCGGGACGGGGGGCGCCCGGATACGCAGTATTTT.

The genes are TRBV4-1 and TRBJ1-2, with TRBD1 matching 7 bases. The CDR3 spans 19 residues. Germline CDR1 MGHRA, CDR2 YSYEKL. V trimming: 4 bases; J trimming: 0 bases; junction bases outside the gene matches: 17. The CDR3 DNA reads as TGCGCCAGCAGCCTATCCTCACACCTAGGACAGGAGCCTAACTATGGCTACACCTTC. Translated, it gives CASSLSSHLGQEPNYGYTF.

This chain uses TRBV7-3 with TRBJ2-6; no clear D gene. Germline loops: CDR1 SGHTA, CDR2 FQGTGA. The CDR3 is made up of 15 amino acids. Trimming took 5 bases from V and 0 from J, leaving 8 bases between them. The CDR3 is CASSNSLSGANVLTF. CDR3 DNA: TGTGCCAGCAGCAACAGTCTCTCTGGGGCCAACGTCCTGACTTTC.

The rearrangement joins TRBV7-2 to TRBJ1-5, with D uncertain. Germline V gene lookup returns CDR1 SGHTA and CDR2 FQGNSA. V was trimmed by 4 bases and J by 9 bases, leaving 16 bases between them. The CDR3 spans 14 residues. The CDR3 here is CASSSRTGSGPQHF. DNA of the CDR3: TGTGCCAGCAGCTCACGGACCGGCTCGGGGCCCCAGCATTTT. Looking up the rest from reference TRBV7-2 and TRBJ1-5 gives the full variable domain: GAGVSQSPSNKVTEKGKDVELRCDPISGHTALYWYRQSLGQGLEFLIYFQGNSAPDKSGLPSDRFSAERTGGSVSTLTIQRTQQEDSAVYLCASSSRTGSGPQHFGDGTRLSIL.

V and J are TRBV28 and TRBJ1-1; tentative D call: TRBD1 (6 bases). Germline CDR1 MDHEN, CDR2 SYDVKM. This CDR3 has 15 amino acids. Trimming left V 6 bases short and J 2 bases short, with 16 bases between. The CDR3 region is CASSSDRIENTEAFF. Written as DNA, the CDR3 is TGTGCCAGCAGCTCCGACAGGATCGAAAACACTGAAGCTTTCTTT.

A note on this clone: This sample includes further DNA sequences coding for the same CDR3. The gene calls are TRBV29-1 and TRBJ1-1; 9 nucleotides match TRBD1. CDR3 size: 14 residues. Germline loops: CDR1 SQVTM, CDR2 ANQGSEA. V shed 5 bases and J 5 bases; nucleotides not matched to a gene: 9. CDR3 DNA sequence: TGCAGCGTTTTACAGGGGGCTAGGGGGACTGAAGCTTTCTTT. Its translation: CSVLQGARGTEAFF.

J is TRBJ1-2 and V is TRBV10-3; no reliable D call. CDR3 length equals 13 residues. V was clipped by 8 bases and J by 7 bases, with 17 bases between them. The germline V gene encodes CDR1 ENHRY and CDR2 SYGVKD. The CDR3 nucleotides are TGTGCCATCCCTCACGAGGCCCAACGTGGCTACACCTTC. Translation: CAIPHEAQRGYTF.

V usage is TRBV29-1 and J usage is TRBJ1-2, with D possibly TRBD1 on 6 matching bases. Germline values: CDR1 SQVTM, CDR2 ANQGSEA. Trimming took 7 bases from V and 2 from J, leaving 11 bases between them. This CDR3 is built from 12 residues. CDR3 coding DNA: TGCAGCGCCCGGGACATCAACTATGGCTACACCTTC. It translates to CSARDINYGYTF.

The gene calls are TRBV6-6 and TRBJ1-5, with no clear D. The CDR3 extends over 16 amino acids. V lost 2 bases to trimming and J lost 0 bases, with 11 bases between them. CDR1 MNHNY and CDR2 SVGAGI come from the germline V gene (reference sequence). In DNA form, the CDR3 reads TGTGCCAGCAGTTACGCGAACATTCATAGCAATCAGCCCCAGCATTTT. It specifies CASSYANIHSNQPQHF.

The gene calls are TRBV19 and TRBJ1-1; D gene ambiguous. The germline CDR1 and CDR2 sequences are LNHDA and SQIVND (reference sequence). The CDR3 totals 15 residues. Trimming left V 3 bases short and J 1 base short, with 12 bases between. The DNA of the CDR3 is TGTGCCAGTAGTATCTGGAGGGCAGGGAACACTGAAGCTTTCTTT. It encodes CASSIWRAGNTEAFF.

V and J are TRBV2 and TRBJ1-1, with 10 nucleotides matching TRBD1. The CDR3 is 16 residues long. V shed 7 bases and J 4 bases; nucleotides not matched to a gene: 12. From germline, CDR1 is SNHLY and CDR2 FYNNEI. CDR3 nucleotides: TGTGCCAGCACCTTGACAGGGGGCCTATCGAGCACTGAAGCTTTCTTT. Encoded protein: CASTLTGGLSSTEAFF. The full variable domain, in which reference TRBV2 and TRBJ1-1 provide the parts outside the CDR3, is EPEVTQTPSHQVTQMGQEVILRCVPISNHLYFYWYRQILGQKVEFLVSFYNNEISEKSEIFDDQFSVERPDGSNFTLKIRSTKLEDSAMYFCASTLTGGLSSTEAFFGQGTRLTVV.

The chain combines TRBV11-3 with TRBJ2-4, with D possibly being TRBD1 or TRBD2 (5 bases each). Germline V gene sequence: CDR1 SGHNT, CDR2 YENEEA. The CDR3 loop spans 13 amino acids. The V end was cut by 4 bases, the J end by 7 bases, with 11 bases between. As DNA, the CDR3 is TGTGCCAGCAGCTCCCGGGACCAGAACATTCAGTACTTC. Protein sequence: CASSSRDQNIQYF. Together with reference TRBV11-3 and TRBJ2-4, the CDR3 gives the full variable domain: EAGVVQSPRYKIIEKKQPVAFWCNPISGHNTLYWYLQNLGQGPELLIRYENEEAVDDSQLPKDRFSAERLKGVDSTLKIQPAELGDSAVYLCASSSRDQNIQYFGAGTRLSVL.

This clone was seen only a few times. The rearrangement joins TRBV28 to TRBJ1-2, with TRBD1 as a possible D gene (6 bases). V lost 6 bases to trimming and J lost 6 bases, with 17 bases between them. Germline V gene sequence: CDR1 MDHEN, CDR2 SYDVKM. The CDR3 consists of 14 residues. Here the CDR3 reads CASSPPTGANGYTF. For the CDR3, the DNA is TGTGCCAGCAGCCCCCCGACAGGCGCGAATGGCTACACCTTC.

The chain joins TRBV29-1 to TRBJ1-1; D is ambiguous. The germline CDR1 and CDR2 sequences are SQVTM and ANQGSEA. V lost 4 bases and J lost 8, with 11 bases in between. This CDR3 has 11 amino acids. Here the CDR3 reads CSVVPGGEAFF. CDR3 nucleotides: TGCAGCGTTGTCCCAGGAGGGGAAGCTTTCTTT. Drawing the rest from reference TRBV29-1 and TRBJ1-1, the complete variable domain is SAVISQKPSRDICQRGTSLTIQCQVDSQVTMMFWYRQQPGQSLTLIATANQGSEATYESGFVIDKFPISRPNLTFSTLTVSNMSPEDSSIYLCSVVPGGEAFFGQGTRLTVV.

In its sample, this clone is medium-sized. This rearrangement joins TRBV6-1 to TRBJ2-2, with 13 bases aligning to TRBD2. CDR1 MNHNS and CDR2 SASEGT come from the germline V gene. CDR3 size: 18 residues. Trimming removed 7 bases from V and 0 bases from J; junction bases left unmatched: 8. CDR3 DNA: TGTGCCAGCACTGAGCCGGGACTAGCGGGGCCGAACACCGGGGAGCTGTTTTTT. Protein: CASTEPGLAGPNTGELFF.

The chain carries TRBV5-5 and TRBJ1-1; D not resolved. Trimming shortened V by 1 base and J by 3 bases, and 4 bases separated the two germline ends. The germline CDR1 and CDR2 sequences are SGHKS and YYEKEE (reference sequence). The CDR3 sequence is 12 residues long. The CDR3 here is CASSLQDTEAFF. As DNA, the CDR3 is TGTGCCAGCAGCTTGCAGGACACTGAAGCTTTCTTT.

V is TRBV4-1 and J is TRBJ2-5; D possibly matches TRBD1 or TRBD2 (5 bases each). V shed 1 base and J shed 0 bases, with 12 bases lying between them. Per the germline V gene, CDR1 is MGHRA and CDR2 is YSYEKL. The CDR3 runs to 16 residues. The CDR3 loop is CASSQARDGDQETQYF. DNA for the CDR3: TGCGCCAGCAGCCAAGCCCGGGACGGAGACCAAGAGACCCAGTACTTC.

This chain connects TRBV18 to TRBJ1-4; D unresolved. V was shortened by 6 bases and J by 6 bases, with 8 bases between the two germline ends. CDR3 length: 12 residues. Germline lookup yields CDR1 KGHSH and CDR2 LQKENI. CDR3 residues: CASSYQDEKLFF. CDR3 nucleotide sequence: TGTGCCAGCTCTTACCAGGATGAAAAACTGTTTTTT.

The chain recombines TRBV5-4 with TRBJ2-3, with D perhaps TRBD2 (7 bases). Trimming cost V 0 bases and J 2 bases, with 16 bases left between them. The CDR3 is 17 residues long. The germline gives CDR1 SGHNT, CDR2 YYREEE (reference sequence). CDR3 sequence reads: CASSLEGRGHYTDTQYF. The CDR3 region has the DNA TGTGCCAGCAGCTTGGAAGGGCGGGGGCACTACACAGATACGCAGTATTTT.

This sequence joins TRBV2 and TRBJ1-1; D is possibly TRBD1 (6 bases). V lost 2 bases and J 0 bases, leaving 13 bases between the germline ends. The CDR3 sequence is 16 residues long. The V gene's germline CDR1 is SNHLY and CDR2 FYNNEI. The CDR3 loop reads CASSEQGYAMNTEAFF. CDR3 bases: TGTGCCAGCAGTGAACAGGGGTATGCAATGAACACTGAAGCTTTCTTT.